The 23 T cell receptor beta chains reported below all come from one sample, sequenced in a study of T cell changes during pregnancy in multiple sclerosis. This table comes from immunoSEQ multiplex PCR, and its TCRdb copy is limited to in-frame clones, with some not included. The sample contains about 70,000 clones, 92% of which appear only once. The material was CD4+ T cells from peripheral blood mononuclear cells, obtained after pregnancy. These TCRs come from a female donor with multiple sclerosis, enrolled in a pregnancy study.

DNA of the CDR3: TGTGCCAGCAGTTTACTCGGGACAGGGGATCAGCCCCAGCATTTT. Residues: CASSLLGTGDQPQHF. The J gene is TRBJ1-5, the V gene TRBV27; TRBD1 matches 10 bases. V was clipped by 2 bases and J by 5 bases; unmatched bases: 3. Germline CDR1 MNHEY, CDR2 SMNVEV (reference sequence). There are 15 residues in the CDR3.

The J gene is TRBJ1-4, the V gene TRBV18; maybe TRBD1 (5 bases). This CDR3 spans 14 amino acids. Trimming took off 4 bases at V and 4 bases at J, with 10 bases between the two ends. Germline V CDR1 and CDR2: KGHSH, LQKENI. CDR3 DNA: TGTGCCAGCTCACAGCGACAGAATAATGAAAAACTGTTTTTT. Protein sequence: CASSQRQNNEKLFF.

The genes are TRBV19 and TRBJ1-2; tentatively, D is TRBD1 (6 bases). This CDR3 comprises 16 residues. Trimming stripped 4 bases from V and 4 bases from J, with 19 bases between. Germline V gives CDR1 LNHDA, CDR2 SQIVND (reference sequence). CDR3 DNA sequence: TGTGCCAGTAGTACAAGGGGGTCAGGAGTCCCCTATGGCTACACCTTC. Translation gives CASSTRGSGVPYGYTF.

V and J are TRBV30 and TRBJ2-1; D gene ambiguous. This CDR3 comprises 16 residues. The V and J ends lost 0 bases and 5 bases respectively, with 17 bases between them. CDR1 GTSNPN and CDR2 SVGIG come from the germline V gene (reference sequence). CDR3 sequence (DNA): TGTGCCTGGAGTGTACTGGAGAGAGTGATAAACAATGAGCAGTTCTTC. Translating it yields CAWSVLERVINNEQFF.

The chain couples TRBV9 to TRBJ1-1; no clear D gene. This CDR3 comprises 14 residues. V lost 4 bases and J 7 bases, leaving 17 bases between the germline ends. Germline V CDR1 and CDR2: SGDLS, YYNGEE. CDR3 in DNA: TGTGCCAGCAGCCGGGAGGGAGTAGTTCGTGAAGCTTTCTTT. Amino acid sequence: CASSREGVVREAFF.

The genes are TRBV6-1 and TRBJ2-7; TRBD1 might be the D (5 bases). The CDR3 is 12 residues long. CDR1 is MNHNS and CDR2 is SASEGT in the germline V gene. Trimming took 8 bases from V and 3 from J, leaving 11 bases between them. The CDR3 DNA reads as TGTGCCAGCGTACAGGCTAGCTACGAGCAGTACTTC. Its protein is CASVQASYEQYF.

This chain joins TRBV20-1 and TRBJ2-3; D is unclear. The CDR3 spans 11 residues. The V gene lost 6 bases and the J gene lost 4 bases, with 8 bases spanning the gap. The germline CDR1 and CDR2 sequences are DFQATT and SNEGSKA (reference sequence). The CDR3 region is CSASGPDTQYF. DNA of the CDR3: TGCAGTGCCTCTGGCCCAGATACGCAGTATTTT.

This clone was observed a single time. Written as DNA, the CDR3 is TGTGCCAGCAGGGGAGGAGGGTTGCACTATGGCTACACCTTC. Amino acid sequence: CASRGGGLHYGYTF. The chain carries TRBV2 and TRBJ1-2; D call uncertain. The CDR3 has 14 amino acids. Between the trimmed V and J ends, which lost 6 bases and 3 bases, there was a span of 14 bases. Per germline, CDR1 SNHLY and CDR2 FYNNEI.

This sequence joins TRBV11-2 and TRBJ2-2; 9 bases fit TRBD1. The germline gives CDR1 SGHAT, CDR2 FQNNGV. The ends lost 1 base at V and 6 bases at J; junction bases unmatched: 3. The CDR3 length is 15 residues. CDR3 region: CASSLVGTGSGELFF. The CDR3 DNA follows: TGTGCCAGCAGCTTAGTGGGGACAGGGTCCGGGGAGCTGTTTTTT.

A few counts support this clone. The chain recombines TRBV28 with TRBJ1-2, with D possibly matching TRBD1 (5 bases). V was cut by 1 base and J by 6 bases, with 12 bases left in between. The length of the CDR3 is 14 residues. The germline V gene has CDR1 MDHEN and CDR2 SYDVKM. DNA for the CDR3: TGTGCCAGCAGTTTATCCCGCAGGGCCCATGGCTACACCTTC. Amino acids: CASSLSRRAHGYTF.

The chain uses TRBV7-9 and TRBJ2-1; TRBD2 matches 10 bases. The CDR3 is 17 amino acids. Trimming at V came to 3 bases and at J to 7 bases, leaving 12 bases not matched to a gene. Germline V CDR1 and CDR2: SEHNR, FQNEAQ (reference sequence). The CDR3, as DNA: TGTGCCAGCAGCTTGCTACAGAGACTAGCGGGTGAGAATGAGCAGTTCTTC. It codes for CASSLLQRLAGENEQFF.

The J gene is TRBJ1-5, the V gene TRBV19, with a tentative D call TRBD1 (6 bases). Germline V gene sequence: CDR1 LNHDA, CDR2 SQIVND (reference sequence). Trimming stripped 5 bases from V and 3 bases from J, with 17 bases between. This CDR3 has 16 amino acids. In nucleotides, the CDR3 is TGTGCCAGTAGTGGAACAGGGTCCCTCTCCAATCAGCCCCAGCATTTT. This codes for CASSGTGSLSNQPQHF.

This clone has more than one count but fewer than ten. The rearrangement joins TRBV7-8 to TRBJ1-6; TRBD1 agrees at 8 bases. J lost 10 bases, V lost 5 bases, and 7 bases had no gene match. The CDR3 is 14 residues long. Germline V gene sequence: CDR1 SGHVS, CDR2 FQNEAQ. For the CDR3, the DNA is TGTGCCAGCAGCCCGGACAGGGTCGGGTCACCCCTCCACTTT. Translation gives CASSPDRVGSPLHF.

This clone showed up just once. Germline and junction disagree at one end, which may indicate a read error. CDR3 protein: CASREVSSGNEQFF. The CDR3 coding sequence is TGTGCCAGCAGGGAAGTCTCTTCGGGAAATGAGCAGTTCTTC. The gene calls are TRBV2 and TRBJ2-1, with D possibly TRBD2 on 5 matching bases. The CDR3 is 14 residues long. From germline, CDR1 is SNHLY and CDR2 FYNNEI.

V and J are TRBV6-1 and TRBJ2-2, with D possibly matching TRBD1 (5 bases). Per the germline V gene, CDR1 is MNHNS and CDR2 is SASEGT. CDR3 length: 15 amino acids. Trimming took off 5 bases at V and 1 base at J, with 11 bases between the two ends. The CDR3 loop reads CASSIQTGNTGELFF. The DNA for the CDR3 is TGTGCCAGCAGTATACAAACAGGGAACACCGGGGAGCTGTTTTTT.

The CDR3, as DNA: TGTGCCATCAATGCGGATGCTTCCTACGAGCAGTACTTC. This gives the protein CAINADASYEQYF. The chain combines TRBV10-3 with TRBJ2-7; D not certain. Germline assignment: CDR1 ENHRY and CDR2 SYGVKD. The CDR3 contains 13 residues. The V gene lost 7 bases and the J gene lost 1 base, with 11 bases spanning the gap.

The V gene is TRBV5-4, the J gene TRBJ2-3; 7 bases are shared with TRBD2. The germline V gene encodes CDR1 SGHNT and CDR2 YYREEE (reference sequence). CDR3 length: 14 amino acids. With V trimmed by 0 bases and J by 4 bases, 2 bases remained unmatched. The CDR3 loop reads CASSLGLAPDTQYF. CDR3 nucleotides: TGTGCCAGCAGCTTGGGACTAGCCCCAGATACGCAGTATTTT. The full variable domain, in which reference TRBV5-4 and TRBJ2-3 provide the parts outside the CDR3, is ETGVTQSPTHLIKTRGQQVTLRCSSQSGHNTVSWYQQALGQGPQFIFQYYREEENGRGNFPPRFSGLQFPNYSSELNVNALELDDSALYLCASSLGLAPDTQYFGPGTRLTVL.

V is TRBV7-9 and J is TRBJ2-1; D possibly corresponds to TRBD2 (6 bases). V lost 1 base to trimming and J lost 1 base, with 8 bases between them. There are 15 residues in the CDR3. Per germline, CDR1 SEHNR and CDR2 FQNEAQ (reference sequence). CDR3 in DNA: TGTGCCAGCAGCTTAGGGCGGGGTTCCTACAATGAGCAGTTCTTC. Its protein is CASSLGRGSYNEQFF.

This chain links TRBV6-4 with TRBJ2-1, with D maybe TRBD2 (6 bases). Germline-derived CDR1 and CDR2 are MRHNA and SNTAGT. V lost 3 bases and J lost 0, with 9 bases in between. The CDR3 has 15 residues. The DNA of the CDR3 is TGTGCCAGCAGTGATGGGAGGAGCTCCTACAATGAGCAGTTCTTC. Translation gives CASSDGRSSYNEQFF.

The genes are TRBV12-2 and TRBJ2-3; the DNA was not used to check the table's D call, TRBD2. TRBV12-2 is flagged as a pseudogene. CDR3 length: 16 residues. CDR3 in DNA: TGTGCAAGTCGCCTCGGGACTAGCGGGAGTGCAGATACGCAGTATTTT. Residues: CASRLGTSGSADTQYF.

The chain employs TRBV28 and TRBJ2-1, with TRBD2 identical over 10 bases. This CDR3 spans 18 amino acids. J was trimmed by 7 bases and V by 5 bases; bases with no gene match: 17. The germline gives CDR1 MDHEN, CDR2 SYDVKM. The CDR3 sequence: CASSPTVAGGRVRNEQFF. The CDR3 DNA follows: TGTGCCAGCAGTCCCACAGTAGCGGGAGGCCGGGTGAGGAATGAGCAGTTCTTC.

This sequence joins TRBV5-7 and TRBJ2-1; D uncertain. TRBV5-7 is treated as an ORF (open reading frame) with a function not yet certain. Trimming took 5 bases from V and 10 from J, leaving 13 bases between them. The CDR3 totals 12 residues. The CDR3 DNA is TGTGCCAGCAGTAAGATACCCCGGGAGCAGTTCTTC. Translating gives CASSKIPREQFF.

The chain has TRBV5-1 and TRBJ1-2, with D hard to call. V lost 4 bases to trimming and J lost 8 bases, with 18 bases between them. CDR3 length: 14 amino acids. Germline values: CDR1 SGHRS, CDR2 YFSETQ. CDR3 protein: CASSPRSGTGGYTF. The DNA for the CDR3 is TGCGCCAGCAGCCCCCGTTCAGGAACGGGAGGCTACACCTTC. The whole variable domain, filled in from reference TRBV5-1 and TRBJ1-2, reads KAGVTQTPRYLIKTRGQQVTLSCSPISGHRSVSWYQQTPGQGLQFLFEYFSETQRNKGNFPGRFSGRQFSNSRSEMNVSTLELGDSALYLCASSPRSGTGGYTFGSGTRLTVV.